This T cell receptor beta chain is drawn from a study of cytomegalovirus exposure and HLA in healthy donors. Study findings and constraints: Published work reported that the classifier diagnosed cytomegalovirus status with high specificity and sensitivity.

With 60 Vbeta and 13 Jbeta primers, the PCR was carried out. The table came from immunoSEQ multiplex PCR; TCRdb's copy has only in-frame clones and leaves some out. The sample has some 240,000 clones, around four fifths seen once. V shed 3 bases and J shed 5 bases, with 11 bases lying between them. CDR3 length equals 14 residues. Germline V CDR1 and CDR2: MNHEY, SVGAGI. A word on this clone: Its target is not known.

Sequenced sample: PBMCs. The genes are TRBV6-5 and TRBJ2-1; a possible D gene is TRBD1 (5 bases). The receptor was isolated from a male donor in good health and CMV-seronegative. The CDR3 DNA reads TGTGCCAGCAGTTATTCTGACAGAAACAATGAGCAGTTCTTC. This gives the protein CASSYSDRNNEQFF.